This T cell receptor (beta chain) was recovered during a study of cytomegalovirus exposure and HLA in healthy donors. CDR1 and CDR2 (germline): SGHAT, FQNNGV. This CDR3 comprises 16 residues. Unmatched junction bases numbered 14, after V lost 4 bases and J lost 7 bases. The PCR made use of 60 Vbeta and 13 Jbeta primers. Generated by immunoSEQ multiplex PCR, the TCRdb table keeps only in-frame clones and is missing some. The table lists about 150,000 clones, around 81% of them singletons. This chain joins TRBV11-2 and TRBJ1-2; 8 nucleotides match TRBD1. The receptor was derived from a woman aged 40 to 49 in good health and CMV-seropositive. The sample taken for sequencing was PBMCs. The CDR3 coding sequence is TGTGCCAGCAGCTCTAGGCCCCCGACAGGGGAGAGTGGCTACACCTTC. Translating it yields CASSSRPPTGESGYTF.